This T cell receptor beta chain was profiled in a study of naive and memory T cell subsets. Worth noting for this clonotype: Its matching antigen is unknown.

A UMI-containing oligonucleotide was joined by 3' ligation to the TCR cDNA template. Whole blood, 2.5 to 3 ml, came from adult healthy volunteers. Reverse transcription used DNase-treated unsorted total RNA, aiming for roughly 1 to 1,100 ng. The SP2 primer and nested alpha and beta constant region primers amplified ligated cDNA in four rounds. Alpha and beta constant region primers primed reverse transcription for blood and skin samples. TCRdb reprocessed the 5' RACE reads via MiXCR and lists one record per CDR3 protein. The repertoire has approximately 58,000 distinct CDR3 sequences, 7.2% of them found once; the top ten carry about 9.8%. Germline assignment: CDR1 KGHSH and CDR2 LQKENI. The germline V and J ends were trimmed by 4 bases and 4 bases, with 20 bases remaining between them. This CDR3 has 16 amino acids. Study conclusions and caveats: The RNA method is potentially sensitive to activation and differentiation changes.

This receptor was obtained from a male donor in good health. J is TRBJ2-7 and V is TRBV18, with D unresolved. The chain's CDR3 is CASSLQVPSTLYEQYF. The DNA for the CDR3 is TGTGCCAGCTCACTTCAGGTCCCGTCTACACTATACGAGCAGTACTTC.